These 5 T cell receptor beta chains were sequenced from one sample in a study of blood T cells in healthy people across ages. Sample-barcoded 5' priming and a J-beta primer mix drove a second PCR of roughly 7 to 11 cycles. TCRdb passed the 5' RACE reads through MiXCR, listing each CDR3 protein once. The repertoire holds about 760,000 distinct CDR3 sequences, with 25% as singletons. The sample was also reused in another study, on T cells of mothers and their children.

Sequencing was performed on blood. The receptors shown here come from a boy younger than 18 in good health.

The rearrangement uses TRBV29-1 and TRBJ2-5; D might be TRBD2 (5 bases). The tail of the sequence fits TRBJ2-7 better, so the J call may be wrong. This CDR3 is built from 11 residues. CDR1 and CDR2 (germline): SQVTM, ANQGSEA. In DNA form, the CDR3 reads TGCAGCTCTCGTGAGGGTTACGAGCAGTACTTC. This codes for CSSREGYEQYF.

This clonotype has only a few counts. DNA for the CDR3: TGTGCCAGCAGCTTGGATGGTCAGGGGGCAGATACGCAGTATTTT. Its translation is CASSLDGQGADTQYF. This rearrangement joins TRBV5-8 to TRBJ2-3; 7 positions match TRBD1. V shed 0 bases and J 4 bases; nucleotides not matched to a gene: 5. The V gene's germline CDR1 is SGHTS and CDR2 YDEGEE. The CDR3 loop spans 15 amino acids.

This clonotype was recorded a few times. A junction end diverges from the germline sequence, so it may reflect a read error. J is TRBJ2-1 and V is TRBV20-1, with D unclear. This CDR3 is 15 amino acids long. Germline CDR1 reads DFQATT; CDR2 reads SNEGSKA (reference sequence). In DNA, the CDR3 is TGTAGTGCTAGATCCCCGGCGGATTCCTACAATGAGCAGTTCTTC. Translating gives CSARSPADSYNEQFF.

This sequence joins TRBV7-2 and TRBJ1-3; a weak D match, TRBD1 (6 bases). Gene TRBJ1-5 matches the end of the DNA better, so the J call may be wrong. Germline values: CDR1 SGHTA, CDR2 FQGNSA. CDR3 length: 16 amino acids. CDR3 protein: CASSLGGGRGGQPQHF. CDR3 coding DNA: TGTGCCAGCAGCTTAGGTGGGGGGCGGGGGGGTCAGCCCCAGCATTTT.

This clonotype was observed a handful of times. CDR3 amino acids: CASSQIAGDTQYF. CDR3 sequence (DNA): TGTGCCAGCAGTCAAATAGCCGGAGATACGCAGTATTTT. The chain uses TRBV6-2 or TRBV6-3 and TRBJ2-3, with unresolved D. Germline lookup yields CDR1 MNHEY and CDR2 SVGEGT. The CDR3 runs 13 residues. Trimming removed 5 bases at V and 5 bases at J, with 11 bases between.